A selection of T cell receptor beta chains follows, all from one sample in a study of blood T cell repertoires in COVID-19. Data came from immunoSEQ multiplex PCR; TCRdb stores just in-frame clones and leaves some out. The data hold roughly 410,000 clones, with around 87% observed a single time. Sequencing used peripheral blood. These receptors all stem from a woman aged 60 to 75 with COVID-19, enrolled during active disease. CDR3s include the opening cysteine and the closing phenylalanine or tryptophan. A D gene is named only where the DNA matches it firmly. Size tells how often a clone was seen (once, few, many) or the class of an expanded clone, and some rows leave it out.

D	size	J	V	DNA	CDR3
NA	once	TRBJ2-5	TRBV18	TGTGCCAGCTCCGCGTACCAAGAGACCCAGTACTTC	CASSAYQETQYF
TRBD1	NA	TRBJ2-5	TRBV23-1	TGCGCCAGCAGTCCTGGGACAGGAGCACAAGAGACCCAGTACTTC	CASSPGTGAQETQYF
TRBD2	NA	TRBJ2-1	TRBV4-1	TGCGCCAGCAGGCGGGCGGGGGGGGACAATGAGCAGTTCTTC	CASRRAGGDNEQFF
NA	NA	TRBJ1-3	TRBV9	TGTGCCAGCAGCGTAGCCTCGGGTTCCTCTGGAAACACCATATATTTT	CASSVASGSSGNTIYF
NA	NA	TRBJ1-2	TRBV3-1/TRBV3-2	TGTGCCAGCAGCCTTGCGGACAGCCCTCCCTATGGCTACACCTTC	CASSLADSPPYGYTF
NA	NA	TRBJ2-5	TRBV6-5	TGTGCCAGCAGTCTGGGGACATTCCAAGAGACCCAGTACTTC	CASSLGTFQETQYF
NA	NA	TRBJ1-2	TRBV5-1	TGCGCCAGCAGCTTGGACAGGGTTAACTATGGCTACACCTTC	CASSLDRVNYGYTF
TRBD2	NA	TRBJ2-1	TRBV11-2	TGTGCCAGCAGCCATAGGACTAGATGGCCCAATGAGCAGTTCTTC	CASSHRTRWPNEQFF
NA	NA	TRBJ1-4	TRBV19	TGTGCCAGTAGGCCAGGCGGGAATGAAAAACTGTTTTTT	CASRPGGNEKLFF
TRBD1	NA	TRBJ2-7	TRBV6-5	TGTGCCAGCAGTTACAGGGGGCAACACGAGCAGTACTTC	CASSYRGQHEQYF
TRBD2	NA	TRBJ2-1	TRBV5-1	TGCGCCAGCAGCTTGGTGGCGGGGGGCACCTACAATGAGCAGTTCTTC	CASSLVAGGTYNEQFF
NA	once	TRBJ1-3	TRBV19	TGTGCCAGTAGTATATCGGGTTCTGGAAACACCATATATTTT	CASSISGSGNTIYF
NA	NA	TRBJ1-1	TRBV5-1	TGCGCCAGCAGCACCTTCGCCGGGGAGAGCACTGAAGCTTTCTTT	CASSTFAGESTEAFF
NA	NA	TRBJ1-6	TRBV21-1	TGTGCCAGCAGCGCCACCGAAAGGGGGCAGGAATCACCCCTCCACTTT	CASSATERGQESPLHF
TRBD1	NA	TRBJ2-7	TRBV2	TGTGCCAGCACCGGCGGACAGGGAGCCTACGAGCAGTACTTC	CASTGGQGAYEQYF
NA	NA	TRBJ1-2	TRBV6-6	TGTGCCACGGAGGAGGGGGGGGGATATGGCTACACCTTC	CATEEGGGYGYTF
NA	NA	TRBJ1-6	TRBV7-2	TGTGCCAGCAGGGGCCCCATTAATTCACCCCTCCACTTT	CASRGPINSPLHF
TRBD1	NA	TRBJ1-2	TRBV5-1	TGCGCCAGCAGCCCCACTGGACAGGGGAATGGCTACACCTTC	CASSPTGQGNGYTF
NA	few	TRBJ1-1	TRBV14	TGTGCCAGCAGCTTACTACAGGGAGGGCCCACTGAAGCTTTCTTT	CASSLLQGGPTEAFF
NA	NA	TRBJ2-1	TRBV5-1	TGCGCCAGCAGTTGGAACGCAGGCACACCCTACAATGAGCAGTTCTTC	CASSWNAGTPYNEQFF
TRBD1	NA	TRBJ1-2	TRBV7-2	TGTGCCAGCAGCTTATCGGGCACAGGGGGCTCTGGCTACACCTTC	CASSLSGTGGSGYTF
NA	few	TRBJ1-4	TRBV29-1	TGCAGCGCCACGACACAACCAACTAATGAAAAACTGTTTTTT	CSATTQPTNEKLFF
NA	NA	TRBJ1-2	TRBV18	TGTGCCAGCTCACTCGGTTGGGGACTCTCTAACTATGGCTACACCTTC	CASSLGWGLSNYGYTF
NA	NA	TRBJ1-6	TRBV4-2	TGTGCCAGCAGCCAAGACCTTACTAGGGGGTATTCACCCCTCCACTTT	CASSQDLTRGYSPLHF
TRBD1	once	TRBJ2-6	TRBV5-4	TGTGCCAGCAGCCCACGACAGGGGGCGGCTGGGGCCAACGTCCTGACTTTC	CASSPRQGAAGANVLTF
NA	NA	TRBJ2-6	TRBV3-1/TRBV3-2	TGTGCCAGCAGCCAAAACGGACTTTTTACCGGGGCCAACGTCCTGACTTTC	CASSQNGLFTGANVLTF
TRBD2	NA	TRBJ2-1	TRBV7-9	TGTGCCAGCAGCCCTGGACTAGCGGGGTTAAGCTCCTACAATGAGCAGTTCTTC	CASSPGLAGLSSYNEQFF
TRBD1	NA	TRBJ1-1	TRBV5-1	TGCGCCAGCAGCCTGGACAGGGGTAGCACTGAAGCTTTCTTT	CASSLDRGSTEAFF
NA	NA	TRBJ1-1	TRBV6-5	TGTGCCACCACACCCCGGGACTTAACTGAAGCTTTCTTT	CATTPRDLTEAFF
TRBD2	NA	TRBJ2-1	TRBV30	TGTGCCTGGAGTGTCGGACTAGCGGGGATCTATGAGCAGTTCTTC	CAWSVGLAGIYEQFF
TRBD1	NA	TRBJ1-2	TRBV5-1	TGCGCCAGCAGCGAAGGGGGCACGGCCTACACCTTC	CASSEGGTAYTF
TRBD2	NA	TRBJ2-1	TRBV7-9	TGTGCCAGCGGAACAGGACTAGCGGGGTTTTTCAATGAGCAGTTCTTC	CASGTGLAGFFNEQFF
NA	NA	TRBJ1-1	TRBV5-4	TGTGCCAGCAGCTTGCGTCCCACATCGAACACTGAAGCTTTCTTT	CASSLRPTSNTEAFF
TRBD1	NA	TRBJ2-1	TRBV5-4	TGTGCCAGCAGAAAAGCCGGGACAGGGGGCATCTATGAGCAGTTCTTC	CASRKAGTGGIYEQFF
NA	few	TRBJ2-7	TRBV7-6	TGTGCCAGCAGCTTAGTACGGGGTTCCTACGAGCAGTACTTC	CASSLVRGSYEQYF
NA	NA	TRBJ2-3	TRBV20-1	TGCAGTGCTAGCCGTTCAGATACGCAGTATTTT	CSASRSDTQYF
TRBD2	NA	TRBJ2-3	TRBV4-1	TGCGCCAGCAGCCAAGGAGCTAGCGGGGGCACAGATACGCAGTATTTT	CASSQGASGGTDTQYF
NA	NA	TRBJ1-1	TRBV10-3	TGTGCCGCTAGGACAGAGAACACTGAAGCTTTCTTT	CAARTENTEAFF
NA	NA	TRBJ1-6	TRBV5-1	TGCGCCAGCAGCGCAGAACAGGGTTCGAGTAATTCACCCCTCCACTTT	CASSAEQGSSNSPLHF
TRBD2	NA	TRBJ2-5	TRBV11-2	TGTGCCAGCAGCTTAGATGGTGTGGGGGGGTACCAAGAGACCCAGTACTTC	CASSLDGVGGYQETQYF
NA	NA	TRBJ2-7	TRBV5-1	TGCGCCAGCAGCTCCGGAGGGGCCCCCTGGGAGCAGTACTTC	CASSSGGAPWEQYF
TRBD1	NA	TRBJ1-2	TRBV11-2	TGTGCCAGCAGCTTAGGATGGGACAGGGGATCTGGCTACACCTTC	CASSLGWDRGSGYTF
TRBD2	NA	TRBJ2-7	TRBV5-6	TGTGCCAGCAGCCCAGGACTAGCGGGGACCTACGAGCAGTACTTC	CASSPGLAGTYEQYF
TRBD1	NA	TRBJ2-5	TRBV20-1	TGCAGTGCTAGTGGGGACAGGCGGGGACAAGAGACCCAGTACTTC	CSASGDRRGQETQYF
NA	NA	TRBJ2-5	TRBV7-6	TGTGCCAGCAGCTTATCGTCCGCCCAGTACTTC	CASSLSSAQYF
NA	once	TRBJ1-1	TRBV28	TGTGCCAGCAGTTACTTCAGGGGAAGTAACACTGAAGCTTTCTTT	CASSYFRGSNTEAFF
TRBD1	NA	TRBJ1-3	TRBV19	TGTGCCAGTAGATCGGACAGGGGGCGAAACACCATATATTTT	CASRSDRGRNTIYF
NA	NA	TRBJ2-6	TRBV6-2/TRBV6-3	TGTGCCAGCAGTTCACAGGGATACCCTGGGGCCAACGTCCTGACTTTC	CASSSQGYPGANVLTF
NA	NA	TRBJ1-6	TRBV6-5	TGTGCCAGCGGAGACAGGAACTCCTATAATTCACCCCTCCACTTT	CASGDRNSYNSPLHF
NA	NA	TRBJ2-1	TRBV7-9	TGTGCCAGCAGCTTAGCGCTGAACAGGGTGCAGTTCTTC	CASSLALNRVQFF
NA	NA	TRBJ2-2	TRBV10-2	TGCGCCAGCAGTCGTGGGGGGGCCAGGACCGGGGAGCTGTTTTTT	CASSRGGARTGELFF
NA	NA	TRBJ1-1	TRBV20-1	TGCAGTGCGAGACAGAACACTGAAGCTTTCTTT	CSARQNTEAFF
TRBD1	NA	TRBJ1-1	TRBV7-9	TGTGCCAGCAGCCATGGGGACAGGGGTGGCACTGAAGCTTTCTTT	CASSHGDRGGTEAFF
TRBD1	NA	TRBJ1-6	TRBV5-1	TGCGCCAGCAGCTCCGACAGGGATAATTCACCCCTCCACTTT	CASSSDRDNSPLHF